The 21 T cell receptor beta chains presented below share a single source sample, sequenced in a study of CD8 T cells in Susac syndrome. Random hexamers were used to reverse transcribe about 0.5 to 1 ug of RNA. TCRdb passed the immunoSEQ multiplex PCR reads through MiXCR, listing each CDR3 protein once. The data hold under 550,000 distinct CDR3 sequences, with 85% to 90% observed a single time. Sequencing was performed on CD8+ T cells from PBMCs. These receptors originate from a human donor with multiple sclerosis.

This clonotype was counted once. V gene TRBV11-2 combines with J gene TRBJ2-7; D not certain. The CDR3 has 15 amino acids. Between the trimmed V and J ends, which lost 5 bases and 3 bases, there was a span of 17 bases. Germline loops: CDR1 SGHAT, CDR2 FQNNGV. The CDR3 sequence: CASSTFAGSYYEQYF. The CDR3 coding sequence is TGTGCCAGCAGCACATTCGCAGGATCCTACTACGAGCAGTACTTC.

This chain joins TRBV28 and TRBJ1-4, with D possibly matching TRBD1 (5 bases). CDR1 is MDHEN and CDR2 is SYDVKM in the germline V gene. CDR3 size: 16 residues. The ends were cut back, 2 bases at V and 1 base at J, with 11 bases in the middle. The CDR3 loop reads CASSLGTGGTNEKLFF. CDR3 DNA: TGTGCCAGCAGTTTAGGGACGGGCGGAACTAATGAAAAACTGTTTTTT.

This clonotype came up once. The rearrangement links TRBV3-1 to TRBJ2-2; no reliable D call. CDR3 length: 12 amino acids. Trimming pared 2 bases from V and 5 bases from J, leaving 3 bases between. The germline V gene encodes CDR1 LGHDT and CDR2 YNNKEL (reference sequence). The CDR3 loop reads CASSQPTGELFF. In DNA form, the CDR3 reads TGTGCCAGCAGCCAACCGACCGGGGAGCTGTTTTTT.

The chain couples TRBV4-1 to TRBJ1-5; D not resolved. Trimming removed 0 bases from V and 7 bases from J, with 13 bases in between. The CDR3 is made up of 15 amino acids. Germline CDR1 and CDR2: MGHRA and YSYEKL. This chain's CDR3 is CASSQDRRSDQPQHF. In nucleotides, the CDR3 is TGCGCCAGCAGCCAAGATAGGAGGTCTGACCAGCCCCAGCATTTT.

The J gene is TRBJ2-7, the V gene TRBV3-1, with 7 bases fitting TRBD1. CDR1 LGHDT and CDR2 YNNKEL come from the germline V gene (reference sequence). CDR3 length: 16 amino acids. The J segment lost 2 bases and the V segment lost 3 bases, leaving 10 bases of the junction unmatched. The CDR3: CASSQNQGVSPYEQYF. In nucleotides, the CDR3 is TGTGCCAGCAGCCAGAACCAGGGGGTGTCCCCCTACGAGCAGTACTTC.

V and J are TRBV4-1 and TRBJ2-3; D uncertain. The CDR3 consists of 13 residues. V was trimmed by 0 bases and J by 5 bases, leaving 6 bases between them. Germline CDR1 reads MGHRA; CDR2 reads YSYEKL. CDR3 bases: TGCGCCAGCAGCCAAGAGTTCAAAGATACGCAGTATTTT. This gives the protein CASSQEFKDTQYF.

This clonotype has only one observation. The chain combines TRBV19 with TRBJ2-2; 10 nucleotides line up with TRBD1. This CDR3 contains 15 residues. The V and J ends lost 11 bases and 3 bases, in that order; junction bases with no gene match: 9. Germline V gene sequence: CDR1 LNHDA, CDR2 SQIVND (reference sequence). CDR3 in amino acids: CAGKGTGEDTGELFF. CDR3 coding DNA: TGTGCCGGGAAAGGGACAGGGGAGGACACCGGGGAGCTGTTTTTT.

The V gene is TRBV14, the J gene TRBJ1-5; no firm D call. This CDR3 region has 12 residues. Germline V CDR1 and CDR2: SGHDN, FVKESK. V was clipped by 1 base and J by 7 bases, with 5 bases between them. CDR3 sequence reads: CASSQGFQPQHF. The CDR3 DNA reads TGTGCCAGCAGCCAAGGGTTCCAGCCCCAGCATTTT. The variable domain in full, with the rest retrieved from reference TRBV14 and TRBJ1-5, is EAGVTQFPSHSVIEKGQTVTLRCDPISGHDNLYWYRRVMGKEIKFLLHFVKESKQDESGMPNNRFLAERTGGTYSTLKVQPAELEDSGVYFCASSQGFQPQHFGDGTRLSIL.

This clonotype occurred once. This chain links TRBV20-1 with TRBJ2-7; TRBD2 matches 12 bases. The germline V gene has CDR1 DFQATT and CDR2 SNEGSKA (reference sequence). After removal of 3 bases from V and 2 bases from J, the junction contained 2 bases not matched to a gene. The CDR3 runs to 14 residues. CDR3 protein: CSASGLAGPYEQYF. The CDR3 nucleotides read TGCAGTGCTAGCGGACTAGCGGGACCCTACGAGCAGTACTTC.

The chain carries TRBV7-2 and TRBJ2-7; 8 bases map to TRBD2. This CDR3 has 13 amino acids. Per the germline V gene, CDR1 is SGHTA and CDR2 is FQGNSA. Trimming took 3 bases from V and 6 from J; bases not matched to a gene: 4. The CDR3 region has the DNA TGTGCCAGCAGCTTGGGACTAGTTGCCGAGCAGTACTTC. Its translation: CASSLGLVAEQYF. The whole variable domain, remainder taken from reference TRBV7-2 and TRBJ2-7, is GAGVSQSPSNKVTEKGKDVELRCDPISGHTALYWYRQSLGQGLEFLIYFQGNSAPDKSGLPSDRFSAERTGGSVSTLTIQRTQQEDSAVYLCASSLGLVAEQYFGPGTRLTVT.

This clonotype was seen a few times. The chain couples TRBV30 to TRBJ1-1, with 10 nucleotides matching TRBD1. The CDR3 is 15 residues long. CDR1 and CDR2 from the germline V gene are GTSNPN and SVGIG (reference sequence). The trim removed 1 base at V and 3 bases at J, leaving 5 bases unmatched. The CDR3 DNA sequence: TGTGCCTGGAGTGCGGACAGGGGGGGGGACACTGAAGCTTTCTTT. Amino acids: CAWSADRGGDTEAFF.

The chain employs TRBV27 and TRBJ2-1; 10 bases are a match to TRBD2. Germline V gives CDR1 MNHEY, CDR2 SMNVEV (reference sequence). The length of the CDR3 is 15 residues. J lost 3 bases, V lost 4 bases, and 3 bases had no gene match. Here the CDR3 DNA reads TGTGCCAGCAGTTATACTAGCGGGGTCTACAATGAGCAGTTCTTC. This codes for CASSYTSGVYNEQFF.

V is TRBV14 and J is TRBJ1-2; D is unclear. The CDR3 runs to 13 residues. V gave up 4 bases and J gave up 6 bases, with 12 bases separating them. Germline V gives CDR1 SGHDN, CDR2 FVKESK. The CDR3 DNA is TGTGCCAGCAGCCCGCGACCGTCGGATGGCTACACCTTC. As protein: CASSPRPSDGYTF.

The V and J genes are TRBV29-1 and TRBJ2-5; D is unresolved. V was clipped by 7 bases and J by 7 bases, with 13 bases between them. This CDR3 region has 11 residues. From germline, CDR1 is SQVTM and CDR2 ANQGSEA. As DNA, the CDR3 is TGCAGCGCCGATGCCCTCGGGACCCAGTACTTC. It yields the protein CSADALGTQYF.

The chain combines TRBV5-1 with TRBJ1-2; TRBD1 agrees at 7 bases. The germline CDR1 and CDR2 sequences are SGHRS and YFSETQ. With V trimmed by 4 bases and J by 4 bases, 7 bases remained unmatched. The CDR3 totals 14 residues. CDR3 region: CASSTRTGVYGYTF. The CDR3 DNA reads TGCGCCAGCAGCACCCGGACAGGAGTCTATGGCTACACCTTC.

The genes are TRBV5-1 and TRBJ2-7; 7 bases agree with TRBD1. This CDR3 spans 13 amino acids. The J segment lost 3 bases and the V segment lost 7 bases, leaving 7 bases of the junction unmatched. CDR1 and CDR2 (germline): SGHRS, YFSETQ. The CDR3 is CASGWDSLYEQYF. CDR3 in DNA: TGCGCCAGCGGGTGGGACAGCCTCTACGAGCAGTACTTC. The entire variable domain, with the rest obtained from reference TRBV5-1 and TRBJ2-7, is as follows: KAGVTQTPRYLIKTRGQQVTLSCSPISGHRSVSWYQQTPGQGLQFLFEYFSETQRNKGNFPGRFSGRQFSNSRSEMNVSTLELGDSALYLCASGWDSLYEQYFGPGTRLTVT.

The genes are TRBV4-1 and TRBJ2-2; D is unclear. With 3 bases removed from V and 1 base from J, the gap between germline ends came to 6 bases. CDR3 length equals 14 residues. The germline V gene has CDR1 MGHRA and CDR2 YSYEKL. The CDR3 DNA reads as TGCGCCAGCAGCCAGGAGATGAACACCGGGGAGCTGTTTTTT. It codes for CASSQEMNTGELFF.

This chain links TRBV2 with TRBJ2-3; 8 nucleotides align to TRBD2. The CDR3 is 16 amino acids. The V and J ends lost 3 bases and 3 bases, in that order; junction bases with no gene match: 8. Germline assignment: CDR1 SNHLY and CDR2 FYNNEI. CDR3 DNA sequence: TGTGCCAGCAGTGAGTTCCGGGAGGGCCCGACAGATACGCAGTATTTT. It specifies CASSEFREGPTDTQYF.

This clonotype was detected only a few times. The chain carries TRBV6-5 and TRBJ1-5; D unclear. CDR1 MNHEY and CDR2 SVGAGI come from the germline V gene. The CDR3 is 16 residues long. Trimming removed 1 base from V and 2 bases from J, with 12 bases in between. CDR3 sequence: CASSYFPKDGNQPQHF. The CDR3 coding sequence is TGTGCCAGCAGTTACTTTCCGAAGGACGGCAATCAGCCCCAGCATTTT.

The chain couples TRBV9 to TRBJ2-2; D is ambiguous. From germline, CDR1 is SGDLS and CDR2 YYNGEE. Trimming pared 4 bases from V and 5 bases from J, leaving 15 bases between. This CDR3 is 15 amino acids long. CDR3 bases: TGTGCCAGCAGCCCTCAGGTCGTGGAAACCGGGGAGCTGTTTTTT. Its translation: CASSPQVVETGELFF.

The chain is built from TRBV3-1 and TRBJ2-2; D is unclear. The CDR3 runs to 15 residues. Between the trimmed V and J ends, which lost 1 base and 7 bases, there was a span of 13 bases. Germline V gene data show CDR1 as LGHDT and CDR2 as YNNKEL (reference sequence). The CDR3 is CASSQVSHGNGELFF. The CDR3 bases are TGTGCCAGCAGCCAAGTTTCCCATGGTAACGGGGAGCTGTTTTTT.